These 30 T cell receptor beta chains were sequenced from one sample in a study of human T cells and chemical hapten exposure. The time point denotes: patch test 2, 6 weeks after DPC sensitization. Treatment defined: therapeutic diphenylcyclopropenone sensitization with weekly scalp DPC. TCRdb processed the RACE reads anew with MiXCR; each CDR3 protein has one entry. The sample records roughly 120,000 distinct CDR3 sequences, approximately 8.8% being singletons. The sequencing used whole blood, collected in connection with sensitization to the hapten diphenylcyclopropenone (DPC). The origin of the receptors is a middle-aged woman with alopecia areata. Some clones in this sample may be carry-over from other donors' samples.

DNA of the CDR3: TGCAGCGTGGGGACTAGCGATCCCTACAATGAGCAGTTCTTC. It specifies CSVGTSDPYNEQFF. The chain uses TRBV29-1 and TRBJ2-1; 10 bases match TRBD2. Germline V gene lookup returns CDR1 SQVTM and CDR2 ANQGSEA. J gave up 2 bases and V 6 bases, and 4 bases lay outside the gene matches. This CDR3 has 14 amino acids.

The chain has TRBV5-1 and TRBJ1-1, with 8 bases fitting TRBD1. CDR1 is SGHRS and CDR2 is YFSETQ in the germline V gene. With V trimmed by 3 bases and J by 2 bases, 9 bases remained unmatched. The CDR3 length is 16 residues. As DNA, the CDR3 is TGCGCCAGCAGCTGGGCCAAAACAGGGGGAAACACTGAAGCTTTCTTT. Translating gives CASSWAKTGGNTEAFF.

This clonotype was seen repeatedly, ten times or more. This chain joins TRBV27 and TRBJ2-1; D is tentatively TRBD1 or TRBD2 (6 bases each). Trimming cost V 7 bases and J 6 bases, with 7 bases left between them. This CDR3 contains 11 residues. CDR1 and CDR2 (germline): MNHEY, SMNVEV (reference sequence). The CDR3 reads CASKGGNEQFF. DNA for the CDR3: TGTGCCAGCAAGGGGGGCAATGAGCAGTTCTTC.

This clonotype was seen at least ten times. The chain links TRBV4-1 to TRBJ1-4; D remains ambiguous. V was clipped by 1 base and J by 7 bases, with 16 bases between them. The CDR3 has 16 amino acids. Per germline, CDR1 MGHRA and CDR2 YSYEKL. CDR3 coding DNA: TGCGCCAGCAGCCAAGTTGGAGGTTACGGTGGTGAAAAACTGTTTTTT. This translates into CASSQVGGYGGEKLFF.

This clonotype was recorded a few times. The rearrangement joins TRBV6-1 to TRBJ2-7, with 10 nucleotides matching TRBD2. Germline V gene sequence: CDR1 MNHNS, CDR2 SASEGT. With 2 bases clipped from V and 9 bases from J, the junction kept 4 bases outside the gene matches. The length of the CDR3 is 13 residues. The CDR3 coding sequence is TGTGCCAGCAGTGAATTTTTAGCGGGGGGGCAGTACTTC. Protein: CASSEFLAGGQYF.

Ten or more counts support this clonotype. J is TRBJ1-5 and V is TRBV12-3 or TRBV12-4; TRBD1 matches at 9 bases. This CDR3 is built from 14 residues. V lost 6 bases to trimming and J lost 4 bases; unmatched junction nucleotides: 4. The CDR3 reads CASRPGQGNQPQHF. In nucleotides, the CDR3 is TGTGCCAGCAGACCGGGACAGGGTAATCAGCCCCAGCATTTT.

This clonotype was detected a few times. The V and J genes are TRBV12-3 or TRBV12-4 and TRBJ2-3; D uncertain. Deletions cut 0 bases from V and 0 bases from J, with 7 bases between. The CDR3 extends over 15 amino acids. CDR3 DNA sequence: TGTGCCAGCAGTTTAGCGCAAGTTAGCACAGATACGCAGTATTTT. Its translation is CASSLAQVSTDTQYF.

The chain is built from TRBV5-1 and TRBJ2-5; TRBD1 aligns across 9 bases. Trimming took 3 bases from V and 1 from J; bases not matched to a gene: 4. The CDR3 length is 15 residues. The V gene's germline CDR1 is SGHRS and CDR2 YFSETQ. The CDR3 reads CASSWETGGQETQYF. CDR3 DNA sequence: TGCGCCAGCAGCTGGGAGACAGGGGGCCAAGAGACCCAGTACTTC.

This clonotype was found a few times. CDR3 sequence: CASSQSSSGTGGLTEAFF. CDR3 coding DNA: TGTGCCAGCTCACAGTCATCATCCGGGACAGGGGGCCTCACTGAAGCTTTCTTT. The V gene is TRBV18, the J gene TRBJ1-1, with 12 positions matching TRBD1. The length of the CDR3 is 18 residues. Germline CDR1 KGHSH, CDR2 LQKENI. Trimming removed 4 bases from V and 4 bases from J; junction bases left unmatched: 13.

The chain has TRBV19 and TRBJ2-3; D could derive from TRBD1 or TRBD2 (6 bases each). CDR1 LNHDA and CDR2 SQIVND come from the germline V gene (reference sequence). With 4 bases removed from V and 5 bases from J, the gap between germline ends came to 10 bases. The CDR3 has 13 amino acids. The CDR3 DNA reads TGTGCCAGTAGTACCCGGGGGCGAGATACGCAGTATTTT. Protein product: CASSTRGRDTQYF.

This clonotype has ten or more counts. The chain recombines TRBV5-1 with TRBJ2-7; tentative D call: TRBD2 (5 bases). The germline CDR1 and CDR2 sequences are SGHRS and YFSETQ. Trimming removed 4 bases at V and 0 bases at J, with 17 bases between. The CDR3 runs 16 residues. In DNA, the CDR3 is TGCGCCAGCAGCGGAAGCTCAGATGCGGGCTCCTACGAGCAGTACTTC. This sequence encodes CASSGSSDAGSYEQYF.

This clonotype came up many times. V is TRBV29-1 and J is TRBJ2-7, with TRBD2 matching over 7 bases. V lost 5 bases to trimming and J lost 2 bases; unmatched junction nucleotides: 6. Germline CDR1 reads SQVTM; CDR2 reads ANQGSEA. The CDR3 contains 13 residues. Here the CDR3 reads CSVRPGGAYEQYF. The CDR3 DNA is TGCAGCGTTCGGCCGGGGGGAGCCTACGAGCAGTACTTC.

In its sample, this clonotype was seen many times. The chain couples TRBV20-1 to TRBJ1-2, with D hard to call. V dropped 5 bases and J dropped 4 bases, with 20 bases sitting between them. Looked up from germline, CDR1 is DFQATT and CDR2 is SNEGSKA (reference sequence). The CDR3 has 15 residues. The DNA of the CDR3 is TGCAGTGCTCCAAAAACGGGCCAAGGAGGCTATGGCTACACCTTC. As protein: CSAPKTGQGGYGYTF.

This chain joins TRBV3-1 and TRBJ2-1; D is undetermined. The germline gives CDR1 LGHDT, CDR2 YNNKEL (reference sequence). V lost 10 bases, J lost 3 bases, and 7 bases lay in between. CDR3 length: 11 amino acids. The CDR3 is CATKGYNEQFF. As DNA, the CDR3 is TGTGCCACCAAGGGCTACAATGAGCAGTTCTTC.

The chain carries TRBV3-1 and TRBJ2-5; the D gene could be TRBD1 or TRBD2 (5 bases each). The CDR3 has 15 amino acids. CDR1 is LGHDT and CDR2 is YNNKEL in the germline V gene (reference sequence). Trimming stripped 4 bases from V and 3 bases from J, with 15 bases between. The CDR3 sequence: CASSPARGPEETQYF. In DNA, the CDR3 is TGTGCCAGCAGCCCAGCACGGGGCCCGGAAGAGACCCAGTACTTC.

The J gene is TRBJ2-3, the V gene TRBV3-1, with D unclear. CDR1 is LGHDT and CDR2 is YNNKEL in the germline V gene (reference sequence). This CDR3 spans 12 amino acids. The V and J ends lost 3 bases and 0 bases respectively, with 1 base between them. The CDR3 is CASSQSTDTQYF. The CDR3 DNA is TGTGCCAGCAGCCAGAGCACAGATACGCAGTATTTT.

This clonotype was seen at least ten times. The genes are TRBV28 and TRBJ2-3; 8 bases line up with TRBD1. CDR1 is MDHEN and CDR2 is SYDVKM in the germline V gene. J was trimmed by 3 bases and V by 4 bases; bases with no gene match: 3. This CDR3 has 14 amino acids. The CDR3 loop reads CASSSRTGTDTQYF. CDR3 coding DNA: TGTGCCAGCAGTTCCCGGACAGGGACAGATACGCAGTATTTT.

This clonotype showed up just a few times. The V and J genes are TRBV24-1 and TRBJ2-3; D unresolved. V gave up 8 bases and J gave up 2 bases, with 10 bases separating them. The CDR3 totals 13 residues. Germline-derived CDR1 and CDR2 are KGHDR and SFDVKD. CDR3 in DNA: TGTGCCACCAATGGACCAAACACAGATACGCAGTATTTT. This encodes CATNGPNTDTQYF.

This clonotype occurred many times. One end of the junction is discordant with germline, which a read error may explain. The genes are TRBV7-7 and TRBJ2-6, with TRBD2 as a possible D gene (5 bases). CDR1 and CDR2 (germline): SSHAT, FNYEAQ (reference sequence). This CDR3 is 14 amino acids long. The CDR3 DNA reads TGTGCTAGCAGCCCCGGGGAGGGGGCCAACGTCCTGACTTTC. Translated, it gives CASSPGEGANVLTF. The variable domain in full, completed from reference TRBV7-7 and TRBJ2-6, reads GAGVSQSPRYKVTKRGQDVTLRCDPISSHATLYWYQQALGQGPEFLTYFNYEAQPDKSGLPSDRFSAERPEGSISTLTIQRTEQRDSAMYRCASSPGEGANVLTFGAGSRLTVL.

The table lists this clonotype with many counts. The rearrangement uses TRBV6-4 and TRBJ2-3, with TRBD2 matching 9 bases. Germline CDR1 and CDR2: MRHNA and SNTAGT. J gave up 4 bases and V 0 bases, and 2 bases lay outside the gene matches. The CDR3 loop spans 15 amino acids. The CDR3 region has the DNA TGTGCCAGCAGTGACTCGGCGGGGGGGGCAGATACGCAGTATTTT. It encodes CASSDSAGGADTQYF.

This clonotype was seen only a few times. CDR3 DNA sequence: TGTGCCATCAGGACAGGGTTGGGTGTCTATGGCTACACCTTC. Encoded protein: CAIRTGLGVYGYTF. This chain joins TRBV10-3 and TRBJ1-2, with TRBD1 identical over 7 bases. The CDR3 is made up of 14 amino acids. Germline CDR1 ENHRY, CDR2 SYGVKD. The V and J ends lost 6 bases and 4 bases, in that order; junction bases with no gene match: 8.

The chain couples TRBV12-3 or TRBV12-4 to TRBJ2-3; tentatively, D is TRBD2 (5 bases). This CDR3 is 15 amino acids long. Trimming removed 6 bases from V and 1 base from J, with 14 bases in between. The CDR3 loop reads CASSQDSRRTDTQYF. The CDR3 DNA follows: TGTGCCAGCAGCCAGGACTCCCGCCGCACAGATACGCAGTATTTT.

This clonotype was observed at least ten times. The rearrangement uses TRBV5-1 and TRBJ1-1; a weak D match, TRBD1 (5 bases). V was pared by 6 bases and J by 4 bases, with 16 bases between. Looked up from germline, CDR1 is SGHRS and CDR2 is YFSETQ. This CDR3 has 14 amino acids. For the CDR3, the DNA is TGCGCCAGCACCGAGGGAGGGGAGGCCACTGAAGCTTTCTTT. Its translation: CASTEGGEATEAFF. Combining the CDR3 with reference TRBV5-1 and TRBJ1-1 gives the whole variable domain KAGVTQTPRYLIKTRGQQVTLSCSPISGHRSVSWYQQTPGQGLQFLFEYFSETQRNKGNFPGRFSGRQFSNSRSEMNVSTLELGDSALYLCASTEGGEATEAFFGQGTRLTVV.

In this sample, this clonotype turned up once. This rearrangement joins TRBV20-1 to TRBJ1-2; D is ambiguous. Germline CDR1 DFQATT, CDR2 SNEGSKA (reference sequence). This CDR3 comprises 13 residues. The ends were cut back, 6 bases at V and 0 bases at J, with 11 bases in the middle. The CDR3 protein is CSARPRANYGYTF. DNA of the CDR3: TGCAGTGCGCGGCCGCGAGCTAACTATGGCTACACCTTC.

As concerns this clonotype: This may arise from a read error, as a much more abundant clone is one base away. The CDR3 here is CASSLFRGTYNEQFF. The CDR3 nucleotides read TGTGCCAGCAGCTTGTTCAGGGGAACCTACAATGAGCAGTTCTTC. The rearrangement links TRBV7-3 to TRBJ2-1, with D tentatively TRBD1 (6 bases). This CDR3 spans 15 amino acids. Between the trimmed V and J ends, which lost 3 bases and 2 bases, there was a span of 11 bases. Germline lookup yields CDR1 SGHTA and CDR2 FQGTGA.

This clonotype was picked up many times. The chain is built from TRBV7-9 and TRBJ1-1; D is uncertain. With 7 bases removed from V and 1 base from J, the gap between germline ends came to 7 bases. The germline gives CDR1 SEHNR, CDR2 FQNEAQ (reference sequence). The CDR3 is made up of 12 amino acids. The CDR3 spells CASISGNTEAFF. CDR3 sequence (DNA): TGTGCCAGCATTTCGGGGAACACTGAAGCTTTCTTT.

This clonotype was counted ten times or more. The chain uses TRBV20-1 and TRBJ1-5, with a possible D match to TRBD1 (5 bases). CDR1 is DFQATT, CDR2 SNEGSKA, per germline (reference sequence). V gave up 6 bases and J gave up 3 bases, with 12 bases separating them. There are 13 residues in the CDR3. DNA for the CDR3: TGCAGTGCCACGGGACTTGACAATCAGCCCCAGCATTTT. It is translated as CSATGLDNQPQHF.

This clonotype occurred many times. The chain has TRBV5-6 and TRBJ1-6; TRBD1 agrees at 10 bases. With V trimmed by 3 bases and J by 6 bases, 0 bases remained unmatched. CDR1 is SGHDT and CDR2 is YYEEEE in the germline V gene. The length of the CDR3 is 14 residues. The CDR3 DNA reads as TGTGCCAGCAGCTGGGACAGGGGTAATTCACCCCTCCACTTT. This translates into CASSWDRGNSPLHF.

The chain couples TRBV12-3 or TRBV12-4 to TRBJ1-6, with a tentative D call TRBD1 (5 bases). V was cut by 2 bases and J by 5 bases, with 10 bases left in between. The CDR3 runs 15 residues. The CDR3 spells CASSLQGGDNSPLHF. The CDR3 DNA follows: TGTGCCAGCAGTTTACAGGGTGGGGATAATTCACCCCTCCACTTT.

This clonotype has just a few counts. The chain employs TRBV7-2 and TRBJ2-7; 7 bases agree with TRBD1. The CDR3 extends over 15 amino acids. Germline loops: CDR1 SGHTA, CDR2 FQGNSA. Unmatched junction bases numbered 6, after V lost 4 bases and J lost 0 bases. CDR3 sequence reads: CASSSMGQPSYEQYF. DNA of the CDR3: TGTGCCAGCAGCTCGATGGGACAGCCCTCCTACGAGCAGTACTTC.